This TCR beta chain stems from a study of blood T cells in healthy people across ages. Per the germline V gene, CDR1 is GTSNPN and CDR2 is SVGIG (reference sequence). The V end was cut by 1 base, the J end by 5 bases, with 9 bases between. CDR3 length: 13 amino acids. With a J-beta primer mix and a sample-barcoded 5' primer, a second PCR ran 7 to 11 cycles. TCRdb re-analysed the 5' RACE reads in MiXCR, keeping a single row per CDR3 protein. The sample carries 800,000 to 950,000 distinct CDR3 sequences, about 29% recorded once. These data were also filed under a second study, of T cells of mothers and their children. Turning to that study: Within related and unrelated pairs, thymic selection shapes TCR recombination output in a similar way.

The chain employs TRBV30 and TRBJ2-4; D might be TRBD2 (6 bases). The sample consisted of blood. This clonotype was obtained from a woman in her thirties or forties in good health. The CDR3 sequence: CAWSAGGENIQYF. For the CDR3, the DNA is TGTGCCTGGAGTGCAGGAGGGGAAAACATTCAGTACTTC. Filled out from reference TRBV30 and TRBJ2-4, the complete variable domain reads SQTIHQWPATLVQPVGSPLSLECTVEGTSNPNLYWYRQAAGRGLQLLFYSVGIGQISSEVPQNLSASRPQDRQFILSSKKLLLSDSGFYLCAWSAGGENIQYFGAGTRLSVL.